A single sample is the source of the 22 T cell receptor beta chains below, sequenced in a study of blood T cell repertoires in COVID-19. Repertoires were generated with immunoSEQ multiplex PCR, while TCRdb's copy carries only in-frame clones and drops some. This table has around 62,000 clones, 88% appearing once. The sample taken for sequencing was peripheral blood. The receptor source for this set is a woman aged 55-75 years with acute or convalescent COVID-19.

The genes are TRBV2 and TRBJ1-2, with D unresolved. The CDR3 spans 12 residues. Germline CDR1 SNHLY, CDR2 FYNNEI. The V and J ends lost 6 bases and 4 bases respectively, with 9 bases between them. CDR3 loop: CASSPEFYGYTF. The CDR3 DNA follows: TGTGCCAGCAGCCCGGAGTTCTATGGCTACACCTTC.

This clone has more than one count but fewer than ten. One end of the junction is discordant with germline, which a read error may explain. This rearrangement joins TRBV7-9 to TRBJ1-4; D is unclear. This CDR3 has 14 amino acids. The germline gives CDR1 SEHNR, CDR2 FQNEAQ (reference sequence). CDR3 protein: CASRRSPTNEKLFF. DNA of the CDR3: TGTGCAAGCAGAAGGAGCCCAACTAATGAAAAACTGTTTTTT.

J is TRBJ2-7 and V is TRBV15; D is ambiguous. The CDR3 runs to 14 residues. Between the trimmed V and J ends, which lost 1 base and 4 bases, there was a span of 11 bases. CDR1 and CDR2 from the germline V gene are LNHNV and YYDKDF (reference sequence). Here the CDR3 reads CATSRAPSGYEQYV. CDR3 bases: TGTGCCACCAGCAGAGCACCTTCCGGTTACGAGCAGTACGTC.

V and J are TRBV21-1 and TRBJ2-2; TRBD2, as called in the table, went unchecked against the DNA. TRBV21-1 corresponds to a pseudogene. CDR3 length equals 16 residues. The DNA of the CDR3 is TGTGCCAGCAGCAAAGGCAAACTAGCGAACACCGGGGAGCTGTTTTTT. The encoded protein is CASSKGKLANTGELFF.

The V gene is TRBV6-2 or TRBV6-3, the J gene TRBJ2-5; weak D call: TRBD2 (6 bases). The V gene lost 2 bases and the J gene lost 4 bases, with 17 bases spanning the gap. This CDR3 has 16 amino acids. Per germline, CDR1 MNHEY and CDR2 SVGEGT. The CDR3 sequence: CASSYTGRGKGETQYF. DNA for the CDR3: TGTGCCAGCAGTTACACTGGCCGGGGGAAGGGAGAGACCCAGTACTTC.

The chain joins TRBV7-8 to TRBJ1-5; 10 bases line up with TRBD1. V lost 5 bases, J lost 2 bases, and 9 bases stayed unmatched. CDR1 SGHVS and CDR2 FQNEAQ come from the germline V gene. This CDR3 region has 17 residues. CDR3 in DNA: TGTGCCAGCAGCCAAGGACAGGGGGATCGAGGCAATCAGCCCCAGCATTTT. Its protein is CASSQGQGDRGNQPQHF.

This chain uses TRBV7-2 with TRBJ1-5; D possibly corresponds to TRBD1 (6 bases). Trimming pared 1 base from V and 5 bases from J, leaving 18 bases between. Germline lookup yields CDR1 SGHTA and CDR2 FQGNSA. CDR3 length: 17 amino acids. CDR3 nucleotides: TGTGCCAGCAGCTTAGTAGGGGGGGACCGTCTCGATCAGCCCCAGCATTTT. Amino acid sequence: CASSLVGGDRLDQPQHF.

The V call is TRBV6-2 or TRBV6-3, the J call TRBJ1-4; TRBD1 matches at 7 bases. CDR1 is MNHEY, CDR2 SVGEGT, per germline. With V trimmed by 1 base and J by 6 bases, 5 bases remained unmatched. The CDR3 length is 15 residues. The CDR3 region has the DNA TGTGCCAGCAGTTACTGGGGGACAGTAGATGAAAAACTGTTTTTT. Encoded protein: CASSYWGTVDEKLFF.

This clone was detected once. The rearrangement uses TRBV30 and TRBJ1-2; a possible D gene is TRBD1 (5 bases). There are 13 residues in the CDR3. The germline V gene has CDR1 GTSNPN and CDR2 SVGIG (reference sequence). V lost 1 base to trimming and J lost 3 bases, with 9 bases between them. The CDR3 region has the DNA TGTGCCTGGAGTGGTGGCAGGGACTATGGCTACACCTTC. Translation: CAWSGGRDYGYTF.

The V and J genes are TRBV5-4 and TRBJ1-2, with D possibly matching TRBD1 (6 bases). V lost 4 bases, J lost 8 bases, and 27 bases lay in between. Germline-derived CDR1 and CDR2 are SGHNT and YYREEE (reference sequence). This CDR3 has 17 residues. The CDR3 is CASSLGVTGSQTKGYTF. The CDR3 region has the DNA TGTGCCAGCAGCCTGGGGGTGACAGGTTCCCAAACAAAGGGCTACACCTTC.

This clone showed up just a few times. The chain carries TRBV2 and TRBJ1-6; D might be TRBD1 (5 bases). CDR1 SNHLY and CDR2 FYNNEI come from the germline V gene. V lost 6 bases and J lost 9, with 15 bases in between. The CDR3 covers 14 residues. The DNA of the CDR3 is TGTGCCAGCAGGGAGGAGGGGTCAGGTTCACCCCTCCACTTT. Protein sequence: CASREEGSGSPLHF.

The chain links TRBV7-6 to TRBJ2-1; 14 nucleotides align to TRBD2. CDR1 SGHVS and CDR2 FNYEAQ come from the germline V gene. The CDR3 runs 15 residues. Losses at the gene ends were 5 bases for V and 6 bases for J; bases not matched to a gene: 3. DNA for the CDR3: TGTGCCAGCAGCCGCGGGACTAGCGGGAGCAATGAGCAGTTCTTC. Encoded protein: CASSRGTSGSNEQFF. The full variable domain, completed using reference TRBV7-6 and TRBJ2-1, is GAGVSQSPRYKVTKRGQDVALRCDPISGHVSLYWYRQALGQGPEFLTYFNYEAQQDKSGLPNDRFSAERPEGSISTLTIQRTEQRDSAMYRCASSRGTSGSNEQFFGPGTRLTVL.

The CDR3 here is CASSQGSRPGEDNEQFF. The CDR3 bases are TGTGCCAGCAGCCAAGGTAGTCGGCCAGGGGAAGACAATGAGCAGTTCTTC. The chain couples TRBV4-2 to TRBJ2-1, with D possibly being TRBD1 (6 bases). Germline-derived CDR1 and CDR2 are LGHNA and YNFKEQ. With 1 base removed from V and 5 bases from J, the gap between germline ends came to 18 bases. The CDR3 has 17 residues.

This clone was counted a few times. Here the CDR3 reads CASSPGDRGRNTEAFF. CDR3 bases: TGTGCCAGCAGCCCCGGTGACAGGGGGCGTAACACTGAAGCTTTCTTT. This chain connects TRBV7-9 to TRBJ1-1; 10 nucleotides align to TRBD1. Losses at the gene ends were 5 bases for V and 2 bases for J; bases not matched to a gene: 8. The germline gives CDR1 SEHNR, CDR2 FQNEAQ (reference sequence). This CDR3 contains 16 residues.

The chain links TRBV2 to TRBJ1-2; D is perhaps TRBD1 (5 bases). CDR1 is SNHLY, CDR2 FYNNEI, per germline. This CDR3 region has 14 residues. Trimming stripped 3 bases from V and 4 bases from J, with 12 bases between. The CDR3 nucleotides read TGTGCCAGCAGTGAGCCTGGGGGGGGCTATGGCTACACCTTC. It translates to CASSEPGGGYGYTF.

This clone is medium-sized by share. The CDR3 sequence is CASSYTTSTDTQYF. CDR3 DNA: TGTGCCAGCAGTTATACCACTAGCACAGATACGCAGTATTTT. V gene TRBV28 combines with J gene TRBJ2-3; unclear D gene. Germline V CDR1 and CDR2: MDHEN, SYDVKM. Trimming pared 4 bases from V and 0 bases from J, leaving 8 bases between. The CDR3 is made up of 14 amino acids.

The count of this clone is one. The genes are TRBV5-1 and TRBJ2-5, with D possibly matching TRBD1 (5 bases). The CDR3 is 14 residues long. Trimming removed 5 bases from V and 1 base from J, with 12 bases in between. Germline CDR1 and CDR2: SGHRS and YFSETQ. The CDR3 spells CASRGVGVQETQYF. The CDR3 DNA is TGCGCCAGCAGGGGTGTAGGGGTCCAAGAGACCCAGTACTTC.

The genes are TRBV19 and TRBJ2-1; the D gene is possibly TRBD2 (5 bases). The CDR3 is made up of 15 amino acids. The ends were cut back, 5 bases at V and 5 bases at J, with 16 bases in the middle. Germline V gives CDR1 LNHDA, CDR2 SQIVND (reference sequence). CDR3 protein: CASSGPRLANNEQFF. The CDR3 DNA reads TGTGCCAGTAGTGGGCCACGGCTAGCCAACAATGAGCAGTTCTTC.

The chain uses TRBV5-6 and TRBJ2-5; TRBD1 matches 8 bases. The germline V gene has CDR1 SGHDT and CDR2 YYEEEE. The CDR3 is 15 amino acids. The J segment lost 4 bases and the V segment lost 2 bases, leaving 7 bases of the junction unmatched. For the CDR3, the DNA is TGTGCCAGCAGCTTCCCCACAGGGGGTGGAGAGACCCAGTACTTC. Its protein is CASSFPTGGGETQYF.

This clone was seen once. CDR3 residues: CAIRVTEDYGYTF. CDR3 coding DNA: TGTGCCATCAGGGTCACGGAGGACTATGGCTACACCTTC. The chain uses TRBV10-3 and TRBJ1-2, with D hard to call. From germline, CDR1 is ENHRY and CDR2 SYGVKD. V was pared by 6 bases and J by 3 bases, with 11 bases between. CDR3 size: 13 residues.

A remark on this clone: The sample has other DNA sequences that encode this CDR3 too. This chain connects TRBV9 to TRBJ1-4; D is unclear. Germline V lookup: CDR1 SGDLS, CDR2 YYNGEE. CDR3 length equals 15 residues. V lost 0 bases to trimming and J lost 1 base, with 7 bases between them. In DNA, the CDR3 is TGTGCCAGCAGCGTAGATCGGGGAACTAATGAAAAACTGTTTTTT. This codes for CASSVDRGTNEKLFF. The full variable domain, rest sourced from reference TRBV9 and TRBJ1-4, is DSGVTQTPKHLITATGQRVTLRCSPRSGDLSVYWYQQSLDQGLQFLIQYYNGEERAKGNILERFSAQQFPDLHSELNLSSLELGDSALYFCASSVDRGTNEKLFFGSGTQLSVL.

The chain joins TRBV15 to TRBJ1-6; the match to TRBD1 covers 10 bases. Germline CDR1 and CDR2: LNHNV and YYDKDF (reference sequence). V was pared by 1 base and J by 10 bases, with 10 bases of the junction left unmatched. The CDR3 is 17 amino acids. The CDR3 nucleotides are TGTGCCACCAGCAGAGTGTTTAGGGACAGGGGTTCGTCACCCCTCCACTTT. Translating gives CATSRVFRDRGSSPLHF.